This is a list of T cell receptor beta chains from one sample in a study of cytomegalovirus exposure and HLA in healthy donors. Produced via immunoSEQ multiplex PCR; TCRdb's table is partial and in-frame only. The sample lists 150,000 to 200,000 clones, around 85% occurring once. The sequenced sample was PBMCs. The origin of the receptors is a man aged 18 to 29 in good health and CMV-seropositive. CDR3s include the opening cysteine and the closing phenylalanine or tryptophan. The order of the fields is D gene, clone size, V gene, J gene, CDR3 length, CDR3 DNA, CDR3 protein. The D gene is left open where the match is weak. Only some rows state a clone size, as once, few, many or a class for expanded clones.

d_call: TRBD2; clone_size: NA; v_call: TRBV9; j_call: TRBJ2-7; cdr3_length: 16; cdr3_nt: TGTGCCAGCAGCGTAGGGCCGGGAGGCGATCGGTCCGAGCAGTACTTC; cdr3_aa: CASSVGPGGDRSEQYF
d_call: TRBD1; clone_size: NA; v_call: TRBV6-5; j_call: TRBJ1-6; cdr3_length: 16; cdr3_nt: TGTGCCAGCAGTTACGGGACAGGGATTTTTAATTCACCCCTCCACTTT; cdr3_aa: CASSYGTGIFNSPLHF
d_call: NA; clone_size: NA; v_call: TRBV7-8; j_call: TRBJ2-7; cdr3_length: 13; cdr3_nt: TGTGCCAGCAGCTATGGACTTGTCTACGAGCAGTACTTC; cdr3_aa: CASSYGLVYEQYF
d_call: NA; clone_size: NA; v_call: TRBV9; j_call: TRBJ2-2; cdr3_length: 14; cdr3_nt: TGTGCCAGCAGCGTAGAGGGGGTCTCGGGGCTGCTGTTTTTT; cdr3_aa: CASSVEGVSGLLFF
d_call: NA; clone_size: NA; v_call: TRBV29-1; j_call: TRBJ2-3; cdr3_length: 15; cdr3_nt: TGCAGCGTTGAAGTTGCGGGGCGCGGCACAGATACGCAGTATTTT; cdr3_aa: CSVEVAGRGTDTQYF
d_call: NA; clone_size: NA; v_call: TRBV7-2; j_call: TRBJ1-4; cdr3_length: 14; cdr3_nt: TGTGCCAGCAGCTTAAATCAGGGGAATGAAAAACTGTTTTTT; cdr3_aa: CASSLNQGNEKLFF
d_call: TRBD2; clone_size: NA; v_call: TRBV7-2; j_call: TRBJ2-5; cdr3_length: 16; cdr3_nt: TGTGCCAGCAGCCCAAGGCGTAGCGGGGACCAAGAGACCCAGTACTTC; cdr3_aa: CASSPRRSGDQETQYF
d_call: NA; clone_size: NA; v_call: TRBV11-2; j_call: TRBJ1-1; cdr3_length: 13; cdr3_nt: TGTGCCAGCAGCTTTTCCGGGAACACTGAAGCTTTCTTT; cdr3_aa: CASSFSGNTEAFF
d_call: TRBD1; clone_size: once; v_call: TRBV19; j_call: TRBJ2-2; cdr3_length: 15; cdr3_nt: TGTGCCAGTAGTCACAGGGGCTCTAACACCGGGGAGCTGTTTTTT; cdr3_aa: CASSHRGSNTGELFF
d_call: NA; clone_size: NA; v_call: TRBV27; j_call: TRBJ2-2; cdr3_length: 16; cdr3_nt: TGTGCCAGCAGTTCACGGACAGCGAACCCGACCGGGGAGCTGTTTTTT; cdr3_aa: CASSSRTANPTGELFF
d_call: TRBD2; clone_size: NA; v_call: TRBV10-3; j_call: TRBJ2-3; cdr3_length: 15; cdr3_nt: TGTGCCATCAGTGACCCTAGGACTAGCCCAGATACGCAGTATTTT; cdr3_aa: CAISDPRTSPDTQYF
d_call: TRBD2; clone_size: NA; v_call: TRBV9; j_call: TRBJ2-1; cdr3_length: 14; cdr3_nt: TGTGCCAGCACCGGGACTAGCGGCCACAATGAGCAGTTCTTC; cdr3_aa: CASTGTSGHNEQFF
d_call: TRBD2; clone_size: NA; v_call: TRBV7-6; j_call: TRBJ2-1; cdr3_length: 20; cdr3_nt: TGTGCCAGCAGCTTCCCCCCCAGTAGGGCCCTCGGGGGGTCAAGGAATGAGCAGTTCTTC; cdr3_aa: CASSFPPSRALGGSRNEQFF
d_call: TRBD2; clone_size: NA; v_call: TRBV5-1; j_call: TRBJ2-2; cdr3_length: 19; cdr3_nt: TGCGCCAGCAGCTTGGCACTAGCGGGGCCAGGAGCCGGCACCGGGGAGCTGTTTTTT; cdr3_aa: CASSLALAGPGAGTGELFF
d_call: NA; clone_size: NA; v_call: TRBV2; j_call: TRBJ2-7; cdr3_length: 13; cdr3_nt: TGTGCCAGCAGTCGGCAAGGGACATACGAGCAGTACTTC; cdr3_aa: CASSRQGTYEQYF
d_call: TRBD1; clone_size: NA; v_call: TRBV7-6; j_call: TRBJ2-7; cdr3_length: 14; cdr3_nt: TGTGCCAGCAGCTTAGGACAGGGGAACTACGAGCAGTACTTC; cdr3_aa: CASSLGQGNYEQYF
d_call: NA; clone_size: NA; v_call: TRBV7-9; j_call: TRBJ2-7; cdr3_length: 15; cdr3_nt: TGTGCCAGCAGCTTACTTGCCGCGAGCTCCTACGAGCAGTACTTC; cdr3_aa: CASSLLAASSYEQYF
d_call: TRBD1; clone_size: NA; v_call: TRBV15; j_call: TRBJ2-7; cdr3_length: 16; cdr3_nt: TGTGCCACCAGCAGGGGGGACAGCATCCCTCCCTACGAGCAGTACTTC; cdr3_aa: CATSRGDSIPPYEQYF
d_call: NA; clone_size: NA; v_call: TRBV5-1; j_call: TRBJ2-3; cdr3_length: 16; cdr3_nt: TGCGCCAGCAGCCTGGAGGGGGGGAGGGGCACAGATACGCAGTATTTT; cdr3_aa: CASSLEGGRGTDTQYF
d_call: NA; clone_size: NA; v_call: TRBV5-1; j_call: TRBJ2-5; cdr3_length: 17; cdr3_nt: TGCGCCAGCAGCTTGGCCCGGCTAGCCCTCACTCAAGAGACCCAGTACTTC; cdr3_aa: CASSLARLALTQETQYF
d_call: NA; clone_size: once; v_call: TRBV10-2; j_call: TRBJ2-3; cdr3_length: 14; cdr3_nt: TGCGCCAGCAGTCATCTGGGGCGCACAGATACGCAGTATTTT; cdr3_aa: CASSHLGRTDTQYF
d_call: NA; clone_size: NA; v_call: TRBV11-2; j_call: TRBJ2-2; cdr3_length: 12; cdr3_nt: TGTGCCAGCACAGGACAGACCGGGGAGCTGTTTTTT; cdr3_aa: CASTGQTGELFF
d_call: TRBD2; clone_size: NA; v_call: TRBV7-9; j_call: TRBJ2-7; cdr3_length: 14; cdr3_nt: TGTGCCAGCAGCCGAGCGGGACGGTTCTACGAGCAGTACTTC; cdr3_aa: CASSRAGRFYEQYF
d_call: TRBD2; clone_size: NA; v_call: TRBV5-4; j_call: TRBJ2-2; cdr3_length: 18; cdr3_nt: TGTGCCAGCAGCACATTACTAGCGGGGGCTCCTTGGGGCGGGGAGCTGTTTTTT; cdr3_aa: CASSTLLAGAPWGGELFF
d_call: TRBD1; clone_size: NA; v_call: TRBV11-3; j_call: TRBJ2-7; cdr3_length: 15; cdr3_nt: TGTGCCAGCAGCTTAAAAGGGACAGGGGTGAAAGAGCAGTACTTC; cdr3_aa: CASSLKGTGVKEQYF
d_call: TRBD2; clone_size: NA; v_call: TRBV25-1; j_call: TRBJ2-3; cdr3_length: 18; cdr3_nt: TGTGCCAGCAGTGAATCGCGCCTAGCGGGGGGCACTGGGGATACGCAGTATTTT; cdr3_aa: CASSESRLAGGTGDTQYF
d_call: NA; clone_size: NA; v_call: TRBV29-1; j_call: TRBJ1-2; cdr3_length: 14; cdr3_nt: TGCAGCGTTGAAGATCAACAGTACTTCTCTGGCTACACCTTC; cdr3_aa: CSVEDQQYFSGYTF
d_call: TRBD1; clone_size: NA; v_call: TRBV12-5; j_call: TRBJ2-1; cdr3_length: 17; cdr3_nt: TGTGCTAGTGGTTTTGGACAGGGGGACATTTTTTACAATGAGCAGTTCTTC; cdr3_aa: CASGFGQGDIFYNEQFF
d_call: TRBD2; clone_size: NA; v_call: TRBV6-4; j_call: TRBJ2-1; cdr3_length: 16; cdr3_nt: TGTGCCAGCAGTGACCTTACTAGCGGGACCTACAATGAGCAGTTCTTC; cdr3_aa: CASSDLTSGTYNEQFF
d_call: NA; clone_size: NA; v_call: TRBV7-9; j_call: TRBJ2-5; cdr3_length: 14; cdr3_nt: TGTGCCAGCAGCTTGGAGACAGACCAAGAGACCCAGTACTTC; cdr3_aa: CASSLETDQETQYF
d_call: NA; clone_size: NA; v_call: TRBV7-8; j_call: TRBJ2-5; cdr3_length: 15; cdr3_nt: TGTGCCAGCAGCTTACCCTGGACTACCTCAGAGACCCAGTACTTC; cdr3_aa: CASSLPWTTSETQYF
d_call: TRBD1; clone_size: once; v_call: TRBV5-1; j_call: TRBJ2-3; cdr3_length: 15; cdr3_nt: TGCGCCAGCAGAAGGACAGGGGATCTCATTGATACGCAGTATTTT; cdr3_aa: CASRRTGDLIDTQYF
d_call: NA; clone_size: NA; v_call: TRBV5-4; j_call: TRBJ2-7; cdr3_length: 12; cdr3_nt: TGTGCCAGCGGTCGCGGGGTCTACGAGCAGTACTTC; cdr3_aa: CASGRGVYEQYF
d_call: TRBD2; clone_size: NA; v_call: TRBV5-4; j_call: TRBJ2-2; cdr3_length: 16; cdr3_nt: TGTGCCAGCAGCTCCCCGGGACTAGACTTGTCGCGGGAGCTGTTTTTT; cdr3_aa: CASSSPGLDLSRELFF
d_call: NA; clone_size: NA; v_call: TRBV19; j_call: TRBJ2-5; cdr3_length: 14; cdr3_nt: TGTGCCAGTAGTATAAACCGCAGACAAGAGACCCAGTACTTC; cdr3_aa: CASSINRRQETQYF
d_call: NA; clone_size: NA; v_call: TRBV5-6; j_call: TRBJ1-2; cdr3_length: 15; cdr3_nt: TGTGCCAGCAGCTCGACCGGGGAGGAAAACTATGGCTACACCTTC; cdr3_aa: CASSSTGEENYGYTF
d_call: NA; clone_size: NA; v_call: TRBV7-2; j_call: TRBJ1-5; cdr3_length: 14; cdr3_nt: TGTGCCAGCAGCCAACGCAGGGGCGTCCAGCCCCAGCATTTT; cdr3_aa: CASSQRRGVQPQHF
d_call: NA; clone_size: NA; v_call: TRBV6-5; j_call: TRBJ1-5; cdr3_length: 13; cdr3_nt: TGTGCCAGCAGTGGCAGAGCCGCGGAGCCCCAGCATTTT; cdr3_aa: CASSGRAAEPQHF
d_call: NA; clone_size: NA; v_call: TRBV2; j_call: TRBJ1-4; cdr3_length: 15; cdr3_nt: TGTGCCAGCTCCCTCTTACGGGGATGGGATGAAAAACTGTTTTTT; cdr3_aa: CASSLLRGWDEKLFF
d_call: NA; clone_size: NA; v_call: TRBV19; j_call: TRBJ2-5; cdr3_length: 16; cdr3_nt: TGTGCCAGTAGTATCCGGAGCAGCAACCTTCAAGAGACCCAGTACTTC; cdr3_aa: CASSIRSSNLQETQYF
d_call: NA; clone_size: once; v_call: TRBV7-9; j_call: TRBJ2-5; cdr3_length: 16; cdr3_nt: TGTGCCAGCAGCTACACAGGGCCACCCGTCCAAGAGACCCAGTACTTC; cdr3_aa: CASSYTGPPVQETQYF
d_call: NA; clone_size: NA; v_call: TRBV18; j_call: TRBJ1-5; cdr3_length: 13; cdr3_nt: TGTGCCAGCTCACCGGACAGTAATCAGCCCCAGCATTTT; cdr3_aa: CASSPDSNQPQHF
d_call: NA; clone_size: NA; v_call: TRBV20-1; j_call: TRBJ1-1; cdr3_length: 10; cdr3_nt: TGCAGCTTAAAGCGCGCAGAAGCTTTCTTT; cdr3_aa: CSLKRAEAFF
d_call: NA; clone_size: NA; v_call: TRBV11-2; j_call: TRBJ2-3; cdr3_length: 14; cdr3_nt: TGTGCCAGCAGCCCTACTAGGGGCACAGATACGCAGTATTTT; cdr3_aa: CASSPTRGTDTQYF